These 28 T cell receptor beta chains were sequenced from one sample in a study of T cells in localized non-small cell lung cancer. Method: immunoSEQ multiplex PCR; TCRdb's copy keeps in-frame clones and lacks some. The sample consists of roughly 5,800 clones, approximately 20% of them appearing once. Sample: lung tumor tissue, taken before any cancer treatment. These receptors all come from an older female donor with stage I lung adenocarcinoma.

This chain uses TRBV11-3 with TRBJ1-1; D gene uncertain. This CDR3 has 14 residues. V dropped 2 bases and J dropped 6 bases, with 13 bases sitting between them. Germline V gene lookup returns CDR1 SGHNT and CDR2 YENEEA. CDR3 nucleotides: TGTGCCAGCAGCTTACGGGATCGCGGCCCTGAAGCTTTCTTT. This gives the protein CASSLRDRGPEAFF. The whole variable domain, remainder taken from reference TRBV11-3 and TRBJ1-1, is EAGVVQSPRYKIIEKKQPVAFWCNPISGHNTLYWYLQNLGQGPELLIRYENEEAVDDSQLPKDRFSAERLKGVDSTLKIQPAELGDSAVYLCASSLRDRGPEAFFGQGTRLTVV.

The V and J genes are TRBV18 and TRBJ2-1; TRBD2 is a possible D gene (5 bases). The germline CDR1 and CDR2 sequences are KGHSH and LQKENI. V lost 6 bases, J lost 4 bases, and 16 bases lay in between. The CDR3 extends over 15 amino acids. CDR3 DNA: TGTGCCAGCTCGCCGGACCACCGGGGATACAATGAGCAGTTCTTC. Translation: CASSPDHRGYNEQFF.

This clone was seen only a few times. The chain joins TRBV11-3 to TRBJ2-1; D is unresolved. The germline gives CDR1 SGHNT, CDR2 YENEEA. This CDR3 comprises 15 residues. Trimming removed 2 bases from V and 3 bases from J, with 11 bases in between. This chain's CDR3 is CASSLMWAVYNEQFF. The CDR3 coding sequence is TGTGCCAGCAGCTTAATGTGGGCAGTCTACAATGAGCAGTTCTTC.

The chain combines TRBV18 with TRBJ2-7; tentatively, D is TRBD1 or TRBD2 (5 bases each). Trimming pared 4 bases from V and 2 bases from J, leaving 12 bases between. The CDR3 sequence is 14 residues long. The germline gives CDR1 KGHSH, CDR2 LQKENI. CDR3 nucleotide sequence: TGTGCCAGCTCACAACCGGGACGGCCCTACGAGCAGTACTTC. Residues: CASSQPGRPYEQYF.

A few counts support this clone. This chain links TRBV10-1 with TRBJ2-3; no reliable D call. The V and J ends lost 6 bases and 4 bases respectively, with 14 bases between them. CDR1 and CDR2 (germline): WNHNN, SYGVQD (reference sequence). The CDR3 has 14 amino acids. The CDR3 region has the DNA TGCGCCAGCAGCGCCGGGCCTCGGTCAGATACGCAGTATTTT. The encoded protein is CASSAGPRSDTQYF.

J is TRBJ2-5 and V is TRBV18; 7 positions agree with TRBD1. V was pared by 8 bases and J by 5 bases, with 14 bases of the junction left unmatched. Germline V gene lookup returns CDR1 KGHSH and CDR2 LQKENI. The length of the CDR3 is 15 residues. The CDR3 region has the DNA TGTGCCAGCACCCGACAGGGTTTGGGGTTGGAGACCCAGTACTTC. Translated: CASTRQGLGLETQYF.

The rearrangement uses TRBV23-1 and TRBJ2-1, with D possibly TRBD1 on 6 matching bases. TRBV23-1 is placed among ORFs of uncertain function. V was trimmed by 2 bases and J by 9 bases, leaving 14 bases between them. The CDR3 has 14 residues. This CDR3 is CASSQLPTGGEQFF. The CDR3 region has the DNA TGCGCCAGCAGTCAACTACCGACAGGCGGTGAGCAGTTCTTC.

This sequence joins TRBV15 and TRBJ2-1, with 8 bases lining up with TRBD2. The germline gives CDR1 LNHNV, CDR2 YYDKDF (reference sequence). V shed 1 base, J shed 0 bases, and the junction held 8 bases outside the gene matches. The CDR3 runs to 18 residues. This CDR3 reads CATSRGGASGYSYNEQFF. CDR3 coding DNA: TGTGCCACCAGCAGAGGAGGAGCTAGCGGGTACTCCTACAATGAGCAGTTCTTC. The full variable domain, with the rest looked up from reference TRBV15 and TRBJ2-1, is DAMVIQNPRYQVTQFGKPVTLSCSQTLNHNVMYWYQQKSSQAPKLLFHYYDKDFNNEADTPDNFQSRRPNTSFCFLDIRSPGLGDTAMYLCATSRGGASGYSYNEQFFGPGTRLTVL.

This chain joins TRBV11-3 and TRBJ2-1; 15 positions match TRBD2. Germline V lookup: CDR1 SGHNT, CDR2 YENEEA. Trimming cost V 5 bases and J 9 bases; bases outside gene matches: 8. This CDR3 is built from 16 residues. CDR3 loop: CASSRTSGRVGGEQFF. As DNA, the CDR3 is TGTGCCAGCAGCAGGACTAGCGGGAGGGTGGGGGGTGAGCAGTTCTTC.

This clone showed up just a few times. The chain employs TRBV18 and TRBJ1-3; 9 positions agree with TRBD1. Germline CDR1 is KGHSH and CDR2 is LQKENI. The V gene end was trimmed by 6 bases and the J gene end by 0 bases; junction bases not matched to a gene: 3. This CDR3 is built from 15 residues. The DNA for the CDR3 is TGTGCCAGCTCCCGACAGGGGGTCTCTGGAAACACCATATATTTT. Translated: CASSRQGVSGNTIYF.

By frequency in the sample, this clone is large. The CDR3 is CASTPRDSYEQYF. The DNA for the CDR3 is TGTGCCAGCACCCCAAGAGACAGCTACGAGCAGTACTTC. The chain has TRBV12-5 and TRBJ2-7, with D possibly matching TRBD1 (5 bases). This CDR3 has 13 residues. Germline CDR1 and CDR2: LGHNT and FRNRAP. Drawing the rest from reference TRBV12-5 and TRBJ2-7, the complete variable domain is DARVTQTPRHKVTEMGQEVTMRCQPILGHNTVFWYRQTMMQGLELLAYFRNRAPLDDSGMPKDRFSAEMPDATLATLKIQPSEPRDSAVYFCASTPRDSYEQYFGPGTRLTVT.

This clone was observed a few times. This chain uses TRBV29-1 with TRBJ2-1; 8 bases are shared with TRBD2. Unmatched junction bases numbered 15, after V lost 5 bases and J lost 9 bases. CDR1 and CDR2 (germline): SQVTM, ANQGSEA. This CDR3 is built from 15 residues. The CDR3 DNA sequence: TGCAGCGTTTGGTCTCCGGGGCGGGAGGAAGGTGAGCAGTTCTTC. Translating it yields CSVWSPGREEGEQFF.

Worth noting for this clone: The same CDR3 can be traced to other DNA sequences in this sample. The genes are TRBV29-1 and TRBJ1-1, with D tentatively TRBD1 (5 bases). The V end lost 4 bases, the J end lost 5 bases, and 11 bases lay between the germline ends. CDR3 length: 12 residues. The germline V gene encodes CDR1 SQVTM and CDR2 ANQGSEA. CDR3 residues: CSVGGRSTEAFF. The CDR3 DNA is TGCAGCGTTGGGGGACGGAGTACTGAAGCTTTCTTT.

This chain joins TRBV18 and TRBJ1-1; D remains unclear. The CDR3 is made up of 14 amino acids. Trimming took 5 bases from V and 2 from J, leaving 12 bases between them. Per germline, CDR1 KGHSH and CDR2 LQKENI. The chain's CDR3 is CASSASGSNTEAFF. The CDR3 nucleotides are TGTGCCAGCTCAGCATCGGGGAGTAACACTGAAGCTTTCTTT.

This rearrangement joins TRBV5-1 to TRBJ1-1, with D perhaps matching TRBD1 (5 bases). The CDR3 has 15 amino acids. V was clipped by 0 bases and J by 4 bases, with 13 bases between them. The germline gives CDR1 SGHRS, CDR2 YFSETQ. CDR3 region: CASSLAGRGATEAFF. DNA of the CDR3: TGCGCCAGCAGCTTGGCAGGACGAGGGGCCACTGAAGCTTTCTTT.

This clone was picked up a small number of times. J is TRBJ1-2 and V is TRBV30; weak D call: TRBD1 (6 bases). CDR3 length: 12 residues. The germline V gene encodes CDR1 GTSNPN and CDR2 SVGIG (reference sequence). The ends were cut back, 1 base at V and 4 bases at J, with 7 bases in the middle. In DNA form, the CDR3 reads TGTGCCTGGAGTGGGGGGCGCTATGGCTACACCTTC. The encoded protein is CAWSGGRYGYTF. The whole variable domain, remainder taken from reference TRBV30 and TRBJ1-2, is SQTIHQWPATLVQPVGSPLSLECTVEGTSNPNLYWYRQAAGRGLQLLFYSVGIGQISSEVPQNLSASRPQDRQFILSSKKLLLSDSGFYLCAWSGGRYGYTFGSGTRLTVV.

This CDR3 is CASSPGAGLSYEQYF. DNA of the CDR3: TGTGCCAGCTCACCCGGAGCGGGCCTTTCCTACGAGCAGTACTTC. The chain joins TRBV18 to TRBJ2-7, with D perhaps TRBD2 (6 bases). The V gene's germline CDR1 is KGHSH and CDR2 LQKENI. Trimming stripped 3 bases from V and 1 base from J, with 13 bases between. The CDR3 runs 15 residues.

The genes are TRBV30 and TRBJ1-2; 11 positions agree with TRBD1. CDR3 length: 12 amino acids. J gave up 8 bases and V 6 bases, and 5 bases lay outside the gene matches. Germline CDR1 is GTSNPN and CDR2 is SVGIG (reference sequence). For the CDR3, the DNA is TGTGCCTGCGGACAGGGGGCGCGAGGCTACACCTTC. Its protein product is CACGQGARGYTF.

The chain is built from TRBV2 and TRBJ2-5; 9 bases map to TRBD2. The CDR3 runs to 17 residues. CDR1 is SNHLY and CDR2 is FYNNEI in the germline V gene. V lost 7 bases, J lost 2 bases, and 14 bases stayed unmatched. CDR3 sequence (DNA): TGTGCCAGCAAGGAGGCTAGCGGCGGGGGGGGGCAAGAGACCCAGTACTTC. Its protein is CASKEASGGGGQETQYF.

The chain has TRBV14 and TRBJ2-7; D gene uncertain. CDR3 length: 14 residues. V was clipped by 0 bases and J by 2 bases, with 8 bases between them. Germline V gene sequence: CDR1 SGHDN, CDR2 FVKESK. CDR3: CASSQDLLAYEQYF. DNA for the CDR3: TGTGCCAGCAGCCAAGATCTACTTGCCTACGAGCAGTACTTC. Based on the CDR3 plus reference TRBV14 and TRBJ2-7, the full variable domain is EAGVTQFPSHSVIEKGQTVTLRCDPISGHDNLYWYRRVMGKEIKFLLHFVKESKQDESGMPNNRFLAERTGGTYSTLKVQPAELEDSGVYFCASSQDLLAYEQYFGPGTRLTVT.

This chain joins TRBV6-8 and TRBJ1-2; the D gene is possibly TRBD1 (6 bases). The CDR3 is made up of 15 amino acids. Trimming removed 0 bases at V and 4 bases at J, with 12 bases between. From germline, CDR1 is MNHGY and CDR2 SAAAGT. The CDR3 region has the DNA TGTGCCAGCAGTTACTCGCGGCAGGGGACCTATGGCTACACCTTC. It is translated as CASSYSRQGTYGYTF.

This clone ranks as medium-sized. The V and J genes are TRBV6-8 and TRBJ2-7, with 14 bases that match TRBD2. The germline gives CDR1 MNHGY, CDR2 SAAAGT. This CDR3 is built from 18 residues. V trimming: 1 base; J trimming: 3 bases; junction bases outside the gene matches: 8. The CDR3: CASSYLGLAGAFFYEQYF. The CDR3, as DNA: TGTGCCAGCAGTTACTTGGGACTAGCGGGAGCGTTTTTCTACGAGCAGTACTTC.

This clone turned up a few times. One end of the junction does not line up with germline, which may come from a read error. CDR3 bases: TGTGCCAGCAGTGACTCTGAACAGGGAATAAATGAGCAGTTCTTC. The encoded protein is CASSDSEQGINEQFF. This sequence joins TRBV6-8 and TRBJ2-1, with D maybe TRBD1 (6 bases). CDR3 size: 15 residues. CDR1 MNHGY and CDR2 SAAAGT come from the germline V gene.

This chain connects TRBV28 to TRBJ1-1, with a tentative D call TRBD1 (6 bases). The length of the CDR3 is 12 residues. The germline CDR1 and CDR2 sequences are MDHEN and SYDVKM. V was pared by 9 bases and J by 4 bases, with 12 bases between. The CDR3, as DNA: TGTGCCAGATCTCAGGGGAGCACTGAAGCTTTCTTT. This translates into CARSQGSTEAFF.

V and J are TRBV6-8 and TRBJ2-5; 12 bases are shared with TRBD2. The CDR3 runs to 15 residues. Trimming at V came to 6 bases and at J to 5 bases, leaving 7 bases not matched to a gene. Looked up from germline, CDR1 is MNHGY and CDR2 is SAAAGT. CDR3 sequence: CASRLTGTSGETQYF. CDR3 nucleotides: TGTGCCAGCAGGCTGACCGGGACTAGCGGGGAGACCCAGTACTTC.

This clone was seen a few times. This chain connects TRBV11-3 to TRBJ2-3, with 11 bases aligning to TRBD2. Germline lookup yields CDR1 SGHNT and CDR2 YENEEA. The J segment lost 0 bases and the V segment lost 1 base, leaving 0 bases of the junction unmatched. CDR3 length equals 16 residues. CDR3 protein: CASSLGTSGSTDTQYF. The CDR3 DNA is TGTGCCAGCAGCTTAGGGACTAGCGGGAGCACAGATACGCAGTATTTT.

This sequence joins TRBV18 and TRBJ2-6; unclear D gene. Germline-derived CDR1 and CDR2 are KGHSH and LQKENI. V was shortened by 3 bases and J by 2 bases, with 14 bases between the two germline ends. The CDR3 loop spans 17 amino acids. The CDR3 DNA sequence: TGTGCCAGCTCACCCCCTCAAGCCGCCCCTGGGGCCAACGTCCTGACTTTC. Protein: CASSPPQAAPGANVLTF.

The chain is built from TRBV11-1 and TRBJ2-3, with unresolved D. Trimming removed 3 bases from V and 3 bases from J, with 16 bases in between. The CDR3 extends over 16 amino acids. Germline CDR1 reads SGHAT; CDR2 reads FQDESV (reference sequence). The CDR3 bases are TGTGCCAGCAGCTTTGTGATAGGGATAGGAACAGATACGCAGTATTTT. This encodes CASSFVIGIGTDTQYF.